The present TCR beta chain was sequenced within a study of blood T cell repertoires in COVID-19. In the source study's methods: Quantification of nucleated cells was approximated via reference gene primer amplification. Sequenced by immunoSEQ multiplex PCR; TCRdb stores in-frame clones only, minus some. The V and J calls and the clone size are those of that table, but D and trimming were determined from the DNA. The sample yields 200,000 to 250,000 clones, nearly 90% seen once. The TCR was taken from a man in his thirties or forties who had recovered from COVID-19. The specimen was PBMCs or T cells enriched from blood (not recorded which).

CDR3 DNA: TGTGCCAGCTCACCAGACCAGGCTGGAAACACCATATATTTT. It is translated as CASSPDQAGNTIYF. The chain links TRBV18 to TRBJ1-3; D unclear. This CDR3 spans 14 amino acids. Germline CDR1 is KGHSH and CDR2 is LQKENI. The V end lost 2 bases, the J end lost 2 bases, and 7 bases lay between the germline ends.